Below, 29 T cell receptor beta chains from the same sample are listed, as sequenced in a study of beta chain features in type 1 diabetes. General observations from the study: In all four CD4+ subsets, TCRB CDR3 length was significantly, moderately reduced in type 1 diabetes.

The sequenced template was cDNA made from the entire isolated RNA. Measured with immunoSEQ multiplex PCR; TCRdb has only the in-frame clones, and not every one. The table lists 200,000 to 300,000 clones, approximately 20% of them singletons. Antigens for these TCRs are unknown. Sequencing input: naive CD4+ T cells from blood. These receptors originate from a woman aged 40-49 years with type 1 diabetes.

The table lists this clone with a few counts. This chain links TRBV5-1 with TRBJ2-3, with 7 nucleotides matching TRBD2. J was trimmed by 4 bases and V by 2 bases; bases with no gene match: 7. The CDR3 covers 15 residues. CDR1 is SGHRS, CDR2 YFSETQ, per germline. The CDR3 loop is CASSLGLDPADTQYF. The CDR3, as DNA: TGCGCCAGCAGCTTAGGACTAGACCCGGCAGATACGCAGTATTTT.

The sample holds a few counts of this clone. The rearrangement links TRBV18 to TRBJ1-2; D remains unclear. This CDR3 comprises 11 residues. CDR1 KGHSH and CDR2 LQKENI come from the germline V gene. V gave up 6 bases and J gave up 5 bases, with 7 bases separating them. CDR3 DNA sequence: TGTGCCAGCTCGCTAGAGTATGGCTACACCTTC. It specifies CASSLEYGYTF.

In its sample, this clone was seen a few times. V usage is TRBV5-1 and J usage is TRBJ2-4; 10 positions agree with TRBD1. Germline V lookup: CDR1 SGHRS, CDR2 YFSETQ. CDR3 length: 17 residues. Trimming cost V 4 bases and J 3 bases; bases outside gene matches: 10. In DNA, the CDR3 is TGCGCCAGCAGCGCCGGGACAGGGGATATGGTCAAAAACATTCAGTACTTC. It specifies CASSAGTGDMVKNIQYF.

The CDR3 here is CASSHRDRATEQFF. The CDR3 DNA reads TGTGCCAGCAGTCACCGGGACAGGGCTACTGAGCAGTTCTTC. V and J are TRBV28 and TRBJ2-1; 9 bases are a match to TRBD1. The CDR3 has 14 residues. CDR1 MDHEN and CDR2 SYDVKM come from the germline V gene. Trimming took 5 bases from V and 9 from J; bases not matched to a gene: 8.

This clone has more than one count but fewer than ten. The chain employs TRBV5-1 and TRBJ1-6, with D hard to call. V was cut by 0 bases and J by 7 bases, with 11 bases left in between. CDR3 length equals 15 residues. Germline assignment: CDR1 SGHRS and CDR2 YFSETQ. The CDR3 DNA follows: TGCGCCAGCAGCTTGGGTCAGGCTACCAATTCACCCCTCCACTTT. Translated, it gives CASSLGQATNSPLHF.

This clone has only a few counts. The chain combines TRBV30 with TRBJ2-1, with D possibly TRBD1 on 5 matching bases. The germline V gene has CDR1 GTSNPN and CDR2 SVGIG (reference sequence). The CDR3 has 15 residues. Between the trimmed V and J ends, which lost 0 bases and 4 bases, there was a span of 13 bases. The CDR3 region has the DNA TGTGCCTGGAGTGTATCTGGACAAGGGTACAATGAGCAGTTCTTC. It is translated as CAWSVSGQGYNEQFF.

The genes are TRBV4-1 and TRBJ1-2, with 7 bases that match TRBD1. The CDR3 consists of 16 residues. With V trimmed by 1 base and J by 7 bases, 12 bases remained unmatched. Germline V gene sequence: CDR1 MGHRA, CDR2 YSYEKL. In DNA, the CDR3 is TGCGCCAGCAGCCAAGGACTTAAGGGGGCTTTTGGTGGCTACACCTTC. Amino acid sequence: CASSQGLKGAFGGYTF.

This clone was counted only a few times. This sequence joins TRBV30 and TRBJ1-5; D is ambiguous. The germline CDR1 and CDR2 sequences are GTSNPN and SVGIG (reference sequence). This CDR3 has 14 residues. V was trimmed by 2 bases and J by 6 bases, leaving 14 bases between them. CDR3 in DNA: TGTGCCTGGAGTTCGTTGAATGACTTTCAGCCCCAGCATTTT. As protein: CAWSSLNDFQPQHF.

This clone turned up a few times. The rearrangement uses TRBV7-2 and TRBJ2-7; TRBD2 matches 8 bases. Germline V CDR1 and CDR2: SGHTA, FQGNSA. With 0 bases clipped from V and 0 bases from J, the junction kept 4 bases outside the gene matches. The CDR3 is 16 amino acids. CDR3 sequence reads: CASSLAPAGASYEQYF. CDR3 nucleotide sequence: TGTGCCAGCAGCTTAGCGCCAGCGGGGGCCTCCTACGAGCAGTACTTC.

The chain is built from TRBV19 and TRBJ2-2, with D perhaps TRBD2 (5 bases). V lost 8 bases to trimming and J lost 13 bases, with 14 bases between them. The CDR3 extends over 11 amino acids. The germline gives CDR1 LNHDA, CDR2 SQIVND (reference sequence). CDR3: CASDTRNRLFF. The CDR3, as DNA: TGTGCCAGTGACACTAGAAACCGGCTGTTTTTT.

This chain uses TRBV4-3 with TRBJ2-2; 7 bases are a match to TRBD1. Trimming took 4 bases from V and 2 from J; bases not matched to a gene: 7. Germline V gene data show CDR1 as LGHNA and CDR2 as YSLEER. The CDR3 totals 16 residues. CDR3 loop: CASSRGDRANTGELFF. CDR3 nucleotide sequence: TGCGCCAGCAGCCGAGGAGACAGGGCCAACACCGGGGAGCTGTTTTTT.

The rearrangement uses TRBV5-4 and TRBJ2-7; no definite D call. Trimming removed 0 bases at V and 0 bases at J, with 13 bases between. The CDR3 loop spans 16 amino acids. The germline CDR1 and CDR2 sequences are SGHNT and YYREEE (reference sequence). The CDR3 DNA reads TGTGCCAGCAGCTTGGAACAGCCTGCTTACTCCTACGAGCAGTACTTC. Encoded protein: CASSLEQPAYSYEQYF.

J is TRBJ2-7 and V is TRBV11-3; D possibly corresponds to TRBD2 (6 bases). Trimming pared 5 bases from V and 6 bases from J, leaving 17 bases between. CDR1 is SGHNT, CDR2 YENEEA, per germline. The CDR3 spans 14 residues. Written as DNA, the CDR3 is TGTGCCAGCAGCCCCTCCTCGGGGGTGGGCGAGCAGTACTTC. It translates to CASSPSSGVGEQYF.

In this sample, this clone turned up a few times. This chain joins TRBV30 and TRBJ2-3; 8 nucleotides match TRBD2. Trimming at V came to 1 base and at J to 7 bases, leaving 7 bases not matched to a gene. This CDR3 comprises 14 residues. Per germline, CDR1 GTSNPN and CDR2 SVGIG (reference sequence). The CDR3 sequence: CAWSGSGSSNTQYF. For the CDR3, the DNA is TGTGCCTGGAGTGGAAGCGGGAGTTCAAATACGCAGTATTTT.

The CDR3 is CASMEGQGIYNEQFF. The CDR3, as DNA: TGTGCCAGTATGGAGGGACAGGGGATCTACAATGAGCAGTTCTTC. The chain employs TRBV28 and TRBJ2-1; TRBD1 matches at 10 bases. The trim removed 9 bases at V and 3 bases at J, leaving 8 bases unmatched. CDR3 size: 15 residues. Germline V gives CDR1 MDHEN, CDR2 SYDVKM.

A few counts support this clone. The chain recombines TRBV11-2 with TRBJ1-1; D might be TRBD1 (5 bases). The germline CDR1 and CDR2 sequences are SGHAT and FQNNGV. Trimming cost V 4 bases and J 3 bases, with 9 bases left between them. This CDR3 comprises 13 residues. CDR3 sequence (DNA): TGTGCCAGCAGCTGGGGGGGAGACACTGAAGCTTTCTTT. This translates into CASSWGGDTEAFF.

The chain couples TRBV5-1 to TRBJ2-5; 10 bases match TRBD2. CDR3 length equals 17 residues. V shed 1 base, J shed 5 bases, and the junction held 11 bases outside the gene matches. Germline CDR1 and CDR2: SGHRS and YFSETQ. The CDR3 DNA sequence: TGCGCCAGCAGCTTGAGTCCCAGCGGGGGGGCTGAGGAGACCCAGTACTTC. It encodes CASSLSPSGGAEETQYF.

The V gene is TRBV28, the J gene TRBJ2-4; a weak D match, TRBD2 (5 bases). CDR3 length equals 17 residues. The germline gives CDR1 MDHEN, CDR2 SYDVKM. Trimming left V 5 bases short and J 4 bases short, with 21 bases between. The CDR3 loop reads CASSQIPLDRRKNIQYF. The CDR3 DNA sequence: TGTGCCAGCAGTCAAATCCCTCTGGATAGGAGGAAAAACATTCAGTACTTC.

This clone turned up a few times. This sequence joins TRBV7-9 and TRBJ2-3; TRBD1 might be the D (5 bases). The CDR3 sequence is 12 residues long. CDR1 and CDR2 from the germline V gene are SEHNR and FQNEAQ (reference sequence). Trimming took 1 base from V and 7 from J, leaving 6 bases between them. CDR3 sequence reads: CASSLEGNTQYF. CDR3 bases: TGTGCCAGCAGCTTAGAGGGGAATACGCAGTATTTT.

Only a few counts were recorded for this clone. This sequence joins TRBV9 and TRBJ1-2; TRBD1 agrees at 7 bases. In germline, CDR1 is SGDLS, CDR2 YYNGEE. The CDR3 loop spans 15 amino acids. After removal of 3 bases from V and 0 bases from J, the junction contained 5 bases not matched to a gene. For the CDR3, the DNA is TGTGCCAGCAGCGCCAGGGACAGCCCTAACTATGGCTACACCTTC. Amino acids: CASSARDSPNYGYTF.

This clone was counted a few times. This chain's CDR3 is CASSQDEVAGGPRGLFF. CDR3 in DNA: TGCGCCAGCAGCCAAGATGAGGTGGCAGGGGGTCCCCGGGGGCTGTTTTTT. The rearrangement joins TRBV4-3 to TRBJ1-4, with TRBD1 matching 7 bases. Germline lookup yields CDR1 LGHNA and CDR2 YSLEER. This CDR3 comprises 17 residues. V lost 0 bases to trimming and J lost 14 bases; unmatched junction nucleotides: 18.

The rearrangement links TRBV6-5 to TRBJ2-7; D perhaps matches TRBD2 (7 bases). Trimming took 4 bases from V and 3 from J, leaving 16 bases between them. CDR3 length: 15 amino acids. Germline CDR1 reads MNHEY; CDR2 reads SVGAGI. The CDR3 loop is CASSLEGGIGYEQYF. The CDR3 DNA reads as TGTGCCAGCAGTTTGGAGGGGGGGATCGGCTACGAGCAGTACTTC.

The table lists this clone with a few counts. This sequence joins TRBV9 and TRBJ1-2; TRBD1 agrees at 7 bases. V shed 1 base, J shed 4 bases, and the junction held 7 bases outside the gene matches. Germline CDR1 reads SGDLS; CDR2 reads YYNGEE. This CDR3 spans 15 amino acids. The CDR3 DNA is TGTGCCAGCAGCGTATCCACACAGGGGACCTATGGCTACACCTTC. Translated, it gives CASSVSTQGTYGYTF.

V usage is TRBV28 and J usage is TRBJ2-6, with D unresolved. From germline, CDR1 is MDHEN and CDR2 SYDVKM. The CDR3 is 14 residues long. V gave up 6 bases and J gave up 2 bases, with 8 bases separating them. The CDR3 loop reads CASSERAGANVLTF. The CDR3 coding sequence is TGTGCCAGCAGCGAGCGAGCTGGGGCCAACGTCCTGACTTTC.

J is TRBJ1-2 and V is TRBV28; a possible D gene is TRBD1 (6 bases). Germline V CDR1 and CDR2: MDHEN, SYDVKM. This CDR3 is 13 amino acids long. Trimming stripped 6 bases from V and 4 bases from J, with 12 bases between. As DNA, the CDR3 is TGTGCCAGCAGCGCAGGGGTAGGCTATGGCTACACCTTC. It specifies CASSAGVGYGYTF.

The chain joins TRBV27 to TRBJ1-2, with 7 bases fitting TRBD1. Germline V CDR1 and CDR2: MNHEY, SMNVEV (reference sequence). The length of the CDR3 is 13 residues. J gave up 6 bases and V 6 bases, and 7 bases lay outside the gene matches. The CDR3 protein is CASSRQGRDGYTF. The CDR3 region has the DNA TGTGCCAGCAGCCGACAGGGTAGAGATGGCTACACCTTC.

This chain connects TRBV5-6 to TRBJ2-5; maybe TRBD1 (5 bases). The CDR3 totals 14 residues. Germline loops: CDR1 SGHDT, CDR2 YYEEEE. Trimming took off 0 bases at V and 7 bases at J, with 13 bases between the two ends. CDR3 amino acids: CASSLGQPPGTQYF. Here the CDR3 DNA reads TGTGCCAGCAGCTTGGGACAGCCGCCGGGGACCCAGTACTTC.

This rearrangement joins TRBV7-2 to TRBJ2-7; 7 bases line up with TRBD1. V was clipped by 5 bases and J by 3 bases; unmatched bases: 13. CDR1 and CDR2 (germline): SGHTA, FQGNSA. The CDR3 covers 16 residues. The CDR3 DNA is TGTGCCAGCAGCCGCCCCTCCAGGGGGAGCGGCTACGAGCAGTACTTC. Its translation: CASSRPSRGSGYEQYF.

V and J are TRBV20-1 and TRBJ2-2; D is ambiguous. V lost 4 bases, J lost 7 bases, and 7 bases lay in between. From germline, CDR1 is DFQATT and CDR2 SNEGSKA (reference sequence). CDR3 length: 11 amino acids. For the CDR3, the DNA is TGCAGTGCTAACAATGGCGGGGAGCTGTTTTTT. It codes for CSANNGGELFF.